The text below deals with one T cell receptor beta chain. Its target is unknown. Unmatched junction bases numbered 10, after V lost 5 bases and J lost 7 bases. The CDR3 consists of 15 residues. CDR1 MNHEY and CDR2 SMNVEV come from the germline V gene (reference sequence). Approximately 9.4 milliliters was the volume of peripheral blood drawn from each donor. The sample belongs to a study of blood T cells in healthy people across ages. Study findings and constraints: Versus aged donors, long-lived donors had higher diversity and more naive CD4+ cells. Investigators treated diversity estimates from one million T cells as underestimates. Measured against age, TCR beta diversity per million T cells decreased in a roughly linear manner.

A J-beta primer mix and a sample-barcoded 5' primer were used in a second PCR of roughly 6 to 11 cycles. TCRdb itself ran the 5' RACE reads through MiXCR, one entry per CDR3 protein. The repertoire has approximately 830,000 distinct CDR3 sequences, less than 80% of them found once; the top ten carry around a quarter. Sequencing was done on a sample of blood. This clonotype was obtained from a young man in good health. This rearrangement joins TRBV27 to TRBJ2-1; 8 bases are shared with TRBD2. The CDR3 DNA reads as TGTGCCAGCAGTCCAACAACGGGGGGGCCGAATGAGCAGTTCTTC. It encodes CASSPTTGGPNEQFF.